A single T cell receptor (beta chain) is shown here with its context. Within the sample, other DNA sequences also encode this same CDR3. The germline gives CDR1 KGHSH, CDR2 LQKENI. V lost 3 bases and J lost 3, with 2 bases in between. CDR3 length: 11 amino acids. This specimen belongs to a study of cytomegalovirus exposure and HLA in healthy donors. PCR involved 60 Vbeta and 13 Jbeta primers. Using immunoSEQ multiplex PCR, the repertoire was profiled, and TCRdb retains in-frame clones only, with some absent. Of 100,000 to 150,000 clones in the sample, less than 80% were seen once. The sequence derives from a man aged 40-50 years in good health and CMV-seropositive. This chain links TRBV18 with TRBJ2-5; D not resolved. Sequencing was carried out using PBMCs. The CDR3 loop is CASSPEETQYF. The CDR3 DNA sequence: TGTGCCAGCTCACCCGAAGAGACCCAGTACTTC.